This T cell receptor (beta chain) comes out of a study of blood T cell repertoires in COVID-19. The CDR3 runs to 16 residues. J was trimmed by 4 bases and V by 1 base; bases with no gene match: 7. Germline assignment: CDR1 SEHNR and CDR2 FQNEAQ (reference sequence). Using immunoSEQ multiplex PCR, the repertoire was profiled, and TCRdb retains in-frame clones only, with some absent. This table has about 76,000 clones, 80% to 90% appearing once. This TCR was sampled from a man over 45 with active COVID-19. V gene TRBV7-9 combines with J gene TRBJ2-4, with 7 bases identical to TRBD2. The sample consisted of peripheral blood. The CDR3 protein is CASSLGTGTTKNIQYF. In DNA form, the CDR3 reads TGTGCCAGCAGCTTAGGGACCGGGACTACTAAAAACATTCAGTACTTC.